A single sample gave rise to the 14 T cell receptor beta chains below, sequenced in a study of radiotherapy plus CTLA-4 blockade in lung cancer. Repertoires were generated with immunoSEQ multiplex PCR, while TCRdb's copy carries only in-frame clones and drops some. The data show 40,000 or so clones, around 79% seen once. The specimen was peripheral blood, collected from a patient treated with radiotherapy plus ipilimumab. All receptors derive from a human donor with non-small cell lung cancer who had stable disease on radiotherapy plus ipilimumab.

The chain is built from TRBV2 and TRBJ2-1; 9 nucleotides agree with TRBD2. Germline V gives CDR1 SNHLY, CDR2 FYNNEI. J gave up 0 bases and V 6 bases, and 3 bases lay outside the gene matches. The CDR3 totals 15 residues. CDR3 in DNA: TGTGCCAGCAGAGGTAGCGGGGGCTCCTACAATGAGCAGTTCTTC. Protein: CASRGSGGSYNEQFF.

The chain links TRBV5-1 to TRBJ1-1; D is unclear. V was clipped by 0 bases and J by 0 bases, with 9 bases between them. The germline V gene encodes CDR1 SGHRS and CDR2 YFSETQ. This CDR3 is 15 amino acids long. This CDR3 is CASSLAGRLNTEAFF. In DNA form, the CDR3 reads TGCGCCAGCAGCTTGGCCGGCAGATTGAACACTGAAGCTTTCTTT.

The chain recombines TRBV9 with TRBJ2-1; TRBD2 is a possible D gene (7 bases). The CDR3 length is 13 residues. Germline V gene sequence: CDR1 SGDLS, CDR2 YYNGEE. V was cut by 6 bases and J by 10 bases, with 17 bases left in between. The DNA for the CDR3 is TGTGCCAGCACTCCAGGGGCGGGGGCGGAGCAGTTCTTC. Protein product: CASTPGAGAEQFF.

J is TRBJ1-2 and V is TRBV27; 9 bases line up with TRBD1. V trimming: 7 bases; J trimming: 3 bases; junction bases outside the gene matches: 12. The CDR3 is made up of 16 amino acids. Germline-derived CDR1 and CDR2 are MNHEY and SMNVEV (reference sequence). CDR3 coding DNA: TGTGCCAGCACTAAGAAAGGGACAGGGATCCACTATGGCTACACCTTC. It specifies CASTKKGTGIHYGYTF.

The V and J genes are TRBV28 and TRBJ2-5; D remains unclear. In germline, CDR1 is MDHEN, CDR2 SYDVKM. The V and J ends lost 2 bases and 3 bases respectively, with 1 base between them. The CDR3 is 11 amino acids. Here the CDR3 reads CASSLKETQYF. CDR3 DNA sequence: TGTGCCAGCAGTTTAAAAGAGACCCAGTACTTC.

This chain joins TRBV6-1 and TRBJ1-1; TRBD1 might be the D (5 bases). The CDR3 contains 10 residues. Looked up from germline, CDR1 is MNHNS and CDR2 is SASEGT. V was cut by 9 bases and J by 7 bases, with 9 bases left in between. Here the CDR3 DNA reads TGTGCCAGTCGAAGGGGTGAAGCTTTCTTT. It specifies CASRRGEAFF.

This clone was observed a handful of times. The chain uses TRBV6-4 and TRBJ2-7, with D hard to call. With 6 bases removed from V and 5 bases from J, the gap between germline ends came to 17 bases. Germline V gene data show CDR1 as MRHNA and CDR2 as SNTAGT. This CDR3 has 14 amino acids. The CDR3 nucleotides read TGTGCCAGCAGCGTAGTAGCTGTCGCCCACGAGCAGTACTTC. The encoded protein is CASSVVAVAHEQYF.

The chain employs TRBV7-2 and TRBJ1-1; TRBD1 matches 8 bases. Germline V CDR1 and CDR2: SGHTA, FQGNSA. V dropped 3 bases and J dropped 7; count of bases not matched to a gene: 4. There are 13 residues in the CDR3. CDR3 nucleotide sequence: TGTGCCAGCAGCTTCCAGGGGGCAGATGAAGCTTTCTTT. Protein: CASSFQGADEAFF. Drawing the rest from reference TRBV7-2 and TRBJ1-1, the complete variable domain is GAGVSQSPSNKVTEKGKDVELRCDPISGHTALYWYRQSLGQGLEFLIYFQGNSAPDKSGLPSDRFSAERTGGSVSTLTIQRTQQEDSAVYLCASSFQGADEAFFGQGTRLTVV.

This clone was counted between two and nine times. V and J are TRBV4-3 and TRBJ1-4, with D hard to call. CDR1 and CDR2 from the germline V gene are LGHNA and YSLEER. Trimming took off 2 bases at V and 6 bases at J, with 13 bases between the two ends. CDR3 size: 15 residues. CDR3 nucleotide sequence: TGCGCCAGCAGCCAAATCGGGAAGGGTGATGAAAAACTGTTTTTT. Its translation is CASSQIGKGDEKLFF.

DNA for the CDR3: TGTGCCAGCAGCCCCAGACAGGTCGCAACTAATGAAAAACTGTTTTTT. Translated, it gives CASSPRQVATNEKLFF. This chain joins TRBV9 and TRBJ1-4; possible D gene TRBD1, 6 bases. CDR3 length equals 16 residues. Trimming removed 4 bases from V and 0 bases from J, with 13 bases in between. Germline V gene data show CDR1 as SGDLS and CDR2 as YYNGEE.

The CDR3 nucleotides read TGTGCCAGCGGGACAGGGTATTTTGAGCAGTTCTTC. This gives the protein CASGTGYFEQFF. The chain carries TRBV6-1 and TRBJ2-1; TRBD1 aligns across 9 bases. V trimming: 8 bases; J trimming: 9 bases; junction bases outside the gene matches: 5. CDR1 is MNHNS, CDR2 SASEGT, per germline. The CDR3 length is 12 residues.

The V and J genes are TRBV5-1 and TRBJ1-4; maybe TRBD1 (5 bases). V shed 0 bases and J shed 5 bases, with 8 bases lying between them. CDR3 length: 14 amino acids. Germline V gene sequence: CDR1 SGHRS, CDR2 YFSETQ. The DNA for the CDR3 is TGCGCCAGCAGCTTGGACAGACAGAATGAAAAACTGTTTTTT. Translation: CASSLDRQNEKLFF.

The chain couples TRBV30 to TRBJ1-5; no definite D call. The V end lost 2 bases, the J end lost 1 base, and 9 bases lay between the germline ends. The CDR3 spans 14 residues. Germline V gives CDR1 GTSNPN, CDR2 SVGIG (reference sequence). The CDR3 DNA sequence: TGTGCCTGGAGTATGTCGGGGAGCAATCAGCCCCAGCATTTT. Its protein product is CAWSMSGSNQPQHF.

This clone was counted a few times. This chain uses TRBV28 with TRBJ1-4; 10 bases are shared with TRBD1. CDR3 length: 15 amino acids. The germline CDR1 and CDR2 sequences are MDHEN and SYDVKM. V lost 4 bases and J lost 5; bases outside the gene matches: 4. CDR3 region: CASSSSGQGNEKLFF. The CDR3 bases are TGTGCCAGCAGTTCCTCGGGACAGGGGAATGAAAAACTGTTTTTT. Using reference TRBV28 and TRBJ1-4 for the parts outside the CDR3, the full variable domain is DVKVTQSSRYLVKRTGEKVFLECVQDMDHENMFWYRQDPGLGLRLIYFSYDVKMKEKGDIPEGYSVSREKKERFSLILESASTNQTSMYLCASSSSGQGNEKLFFGSGTQLSVL.